Listed here are 17 T cell receptor beta chains from one sample, sequenced in a study of identical twins. TCRdb used MiXCR to reprocess the 5' RACE reads, holding one entry per CDR3 protein. The sample includes around 160,000 distinct CDR3 sequences, roughly 3.5% of them seen just once. Material: memory T cells sorted from blood. Source of these receptors: a man younger than 35 in good health.

This clonotype was seen at least ten times. V and J are TRBV20-1 and TRBJ2-5, with 7 bases aligning to TRBD1. The CDR3 is 15 amino acids. The germline gives CDR1 DFQATT, CDR2 SNEGSKA (reference sequence). Trimming removed 3 bases from V and 1 base from J; junction bases left unmatched: 8. The CDR3 sequence is CSARRQGDFQETQYF. The CDR3 DNA is TGCAGTGCTAGGAGGCAGGGGGATTTCCAAGAGACCCAGTACTTC.

Many counts were recorded for this clonotype. V and J are TRBV7-7 and TRBJ1-4; possibly TRBD1 for D (5 bases). Trimming cost V 5 bases and J 8 bases, with 9 bases left between them. CDR3 length: 12 residues. Germline assignment: CDR1 SSHAT and CDR2 FNYEAQ (reference sequence). CDR3 loop: CASSPGKEKLFF. For the CDR3, the DNA is TGTGCCAGCAGCCCAGGGAAAGAAAAACTGTTTTTT.

The table lists this clonotype with a few counts. The V call is TRBV7-9, the J call TRBJ2-7; 12 bases agree with TRBD2. This CDR3 is built from 15 residues. Per germline, CDR1 SEHNR and CDR2 FQNEAQ (reference sequence). The V gene end was trimmed by 5 bases and the J gene end by 6 bases; junction bases not matched to a gene: 8. The CDR3 is CASSPSLAGGLEQYF. CDR3 coding DNA: TGTGCCAGCAGCCCGTCCCTAGCGGGAGGGCTCGAGCAGTACTTC.

In this sample, this clonotype turned up many times. The chain couples TRBV24-1 to TRBJ1-5; 9 nucleotides match TRBD1. Trimming cost V 9 bases and J 0 bases; bases outside gene matches: 2. This CDR3 is built from 14 residues. Per the germline V gene, CDR1 is KGHDR and CDR2 is SFDVKD. CDR3 nucleotide sequence: TGTGCCACCCAGACAGGGGGTAGCAATCAGCCCCAGCATTTT. It is translated as CATQTGGSNQPQHF.

At least ten counts were recorded for this clonotype. This chain connects TRBV12-3 or TRBV12-4 to TRBJ2-1; D gene ambiguous. The CDR3 contains 13 residues. V was cut by 3 bases and J by 8 bases, with 11 bases left in between. The CDR3: CASSLRVTDEQFF. The CDR3 region has the DNA TGTGCCAGCAGTTTGCGCGTTACGGATGAGCAGTTCTTC.

This clonotype was counted many times. The V call is TRBV30, the J call TRBJ1-1; TRBD1 aligns across 11 bases. The CDR3 extends over 17 amino acids. Germline V gene sequence: CDR1 GTSNPN, CDR2 SVGIG (reference sequence). J gave up 3 bases and V 2 bases, and 11 bases lay outside the gene matches. In nucleotides, the CDR3 is TGTGCCTGGAGTACCTGGACAGGGGGCGCCGGGGACACTGAAGCTTTCTTT. It translates to CAWSTWTGGAGDTEAFF.

This clonotype showed up many times. The V gene is TRBV4-2, the J gene TRBJ1-1; D is undetermined. This CDR3 has 16 residues. Looked up from germline, CDR1 is LGHNA and CDR2 is YNFKEQ. Trimming stripped 0 bases from V and 1 base from J, with 12 bases between. Written as DNA, the CDR3 is TGTGCCAGCAGCCAAGATCGGCCCGGACCGAACACTGAAGCTTTCTTT. Translated, it gives CASSQDRPGPNTEAFF.

The chain joins TRBV28 to TRBJ2-1; 14 bases are shared with TRBD2. The trim removed 10 bases at V and 7 bases at J, leaving 3 bases unmatched. The CDR3 totals 13 residues. Germline CDR1 is MDHEN and CDR2 is SYDVKM. The CDR3 DNA reads as TGTGCCACCGGGACTAGCGGGAGAAATGAGCAGTTCTTC. Translating it yields CATGTSGRNEQFF.

This clonotype was detected ten times or more. The chain has TRBV6-1 and TRBJ1-5, with 9 bases matching TRBD1. Germline V CDR1 and CDR2: MNHNS, SASEGT. With V trimmed by 4 bases and J by 1 base, 8 bases remained unmatched. The CDR3 has 17 amino acids. The DNA for the CDR3 is TGTGCCAGCAGTGTGGGGTCCGGGACAGGGAGCAATCAGCCCCAGCATTTT. This translates into CASSVGSGTGSNQPQHF.

This clonotype was recorded at least ten times. CDR3 in DNA: TGTGCCAGCAGCTTATCTACGGGGGGTAACACTGAAGCTTTCTTT. This sequence encodes CASSLSTGGNTEAFF. The chain links TRBV7-9 to TRBJ1-1; D may be TRBD1 (5 bases). CDR3 size: 15 residues. Trimming shortened V by 2 bases and J by 2 bases, and 12 bases separated the two germline ends. The germline V gene has CDR1 SEHNR and CDR2 FQNEAQ (reference sequence).

This clonotype was observed at least ten times. The gene calls are TRBV7-8 and TRBJ1-6; maybe TRBD1 (5 bases). The germline CDR1 and CDR2 sequences are SGHVS and FQNEAQ. The CDR3 is made up of 17 amino acids. Trimming left V 5 bases short and J 7 bases short, with 21 bases between. DNA for the CDR3: TGTGCCAGCAGCCGCCGTGGGGGAGGGATGTTCAATTCACCCCTCCACTTT. Its protein is CASSRRGGGMFNSPLHF. The full variable domain, rest sourced from reference TRBV7-8 and TRBJ1-6, is GAGVSQSPRYKVAKRGQDVALRCDPISGHVSLFWYQQALGQGPEFLTYFQNEAQLDKSGLPSDRFFAERPEGSVSTLKIQRTQQEDSAVYLCASSRRGGGMFNSPLHFGNGTRLTVT.

In its sample, this clonotype was seen many times. V is TRBV20-1 and J is TRBJ2-2; D might be TRBD1 (5 bases). The CDR3 is 13 amino acids. V was pared by 3 bases and J by 5 bases, with 10 bases between. Germline-derived CDR1 and CDR2 are DFQATT and SNEGSKA (reference sequence). The CDR3 spells CSARSGLTGELFF. For the CDR3, the DNA is TGCAGTGCTAGGTCAGGGTTAACCGGGGAGCTGTTTTTT.

This clonotype came up many times. This chain joins TRBV9 and TRBJ2-2, with 14 bases identical to TRBD2. Germline assignment: CDR1 SGDLS and CDR2 YYNGEE. The CDR3 sequence is 17 residues long. With 0 bases clipped from V and 8 bases from J, the junction kept 6 bases outside the gene matches. CDR3 protein: CASSVATRLAGGGELFF. CDR3 sequence (DNA): TGTGCCAGCAGCGTAGCTACGAGACTAGCGGGAGGGGGGGAGCTGTTTTTT. The full variable domain, in which reference TRBV9 and TRBJ2-2 provide the parts outside the CDR3, is DSGVTQTPKHLITATGQRVTLRCSPRSGDLSVYWYQQSLDQGLQFLIQYYNGEERAKGNILERFSAQQFPDLHSELNLSSLELGDSALYFCASSVATRLAGGGELFFGEGSRLTVL.

At least ten counts were recorded for this clonotype. This rearrangement joins TRBV9 to TRBJ1-2; D unresolved. Trimming removed 0 bases from V and 8 bases from J, with 8 bases in between. The CDR3 extends over 12 amino acids. Germline lookup yields CDR1 SGDLS and CDR2 YYNGEE. The CDR3 bases are TGTGCCAGCAGCGTAGAGGTTACCGGCTACACCTTC. Protein product: CASSVEVTGYTF.

This clonotype was detected ten times or more. CDR3: CASSHATGVNTEAFF. The CDR3 coding sequence is TGCGCCAGCAGCCACGCAACAGGAGTCAACACTGAAGCTTTCTTT. The gene calls are TRBV4-1 and TRBJ1-1; D may be TRBD1 (5 bases). The V end lost 3 bases, the J end lost 2 bases, and 13 bases lay between the germline ends. The CDR3 has 15 residues. Germline V lookup: CDR1 MGHRA, CDR2 YSYEKL.

The sample holds a few counts of this clonotype. The chain joins TRBV5-1 to TRBJ2-7, with 10 bases identical to TRBD1. This CDR3 is built from 14 residues. Trimming took 0 bases from V and 7 from J; bases not matched to a gene: 4. Germline CDR1 reads SGHRS; CDR2 reads YFSETQ. The CDR3 sequence is CASSLGQGAREQYF. CDR3 coding DNA: TGCGCCAGCAGCTTGGGACAGGGGGCGCGGGAGCAGTACTTC.

The table lists this clonotype with many counts. This chain joins TRBV4-3 and TRBJ1-4; D not resolved. Deletions cut 0 bases from V and 8 bases from J, with 13 bases between. This CDR3 region has 15 residues. From germline, CDR1 is LGHNA and CDR2 YSLEER. The CDR3 nucleotides read TGCGCCAGCAGCCAAGACTTAGGGTGGGGAGAAAAACTGTTTTTT. Translation gives CASSQDLGWGEKLFF.